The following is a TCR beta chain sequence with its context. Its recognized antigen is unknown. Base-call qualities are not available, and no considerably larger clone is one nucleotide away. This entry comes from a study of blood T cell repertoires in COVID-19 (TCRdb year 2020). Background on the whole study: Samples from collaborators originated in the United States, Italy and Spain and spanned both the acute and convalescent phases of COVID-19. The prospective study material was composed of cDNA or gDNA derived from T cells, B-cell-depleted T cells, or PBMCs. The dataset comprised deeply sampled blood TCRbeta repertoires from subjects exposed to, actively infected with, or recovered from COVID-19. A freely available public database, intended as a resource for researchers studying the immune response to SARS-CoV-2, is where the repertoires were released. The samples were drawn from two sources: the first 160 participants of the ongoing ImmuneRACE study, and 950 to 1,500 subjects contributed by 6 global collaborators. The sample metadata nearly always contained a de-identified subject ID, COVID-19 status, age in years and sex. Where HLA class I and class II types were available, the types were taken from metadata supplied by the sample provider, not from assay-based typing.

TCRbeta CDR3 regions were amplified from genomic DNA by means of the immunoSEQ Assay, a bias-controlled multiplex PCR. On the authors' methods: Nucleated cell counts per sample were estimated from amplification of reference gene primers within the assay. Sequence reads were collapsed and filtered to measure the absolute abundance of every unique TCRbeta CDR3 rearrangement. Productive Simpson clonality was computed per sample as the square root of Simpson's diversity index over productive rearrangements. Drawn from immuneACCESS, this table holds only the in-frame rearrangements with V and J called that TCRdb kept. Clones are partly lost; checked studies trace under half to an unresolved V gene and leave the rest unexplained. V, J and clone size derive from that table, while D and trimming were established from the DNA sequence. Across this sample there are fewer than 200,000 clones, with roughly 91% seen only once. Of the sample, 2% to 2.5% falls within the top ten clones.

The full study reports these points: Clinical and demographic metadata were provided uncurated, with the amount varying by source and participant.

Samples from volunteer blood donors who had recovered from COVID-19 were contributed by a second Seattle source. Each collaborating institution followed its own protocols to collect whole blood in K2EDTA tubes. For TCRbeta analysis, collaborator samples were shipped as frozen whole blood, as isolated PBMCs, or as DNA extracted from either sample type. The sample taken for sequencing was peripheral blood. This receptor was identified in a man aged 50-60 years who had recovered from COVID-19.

The bases are TGTGCCAGCTCACGGGCGGGGGCCGCCGTATGGGATACGCAGTATTTT. Its protein product is CASSRAGAAVWDTQYF. The V gene is TRBV18 and the J gene is TRBJ2-3; the D gene is perhaps TRBD2, on 7 matching bases. The CDR3 measures 16 amino acids from cysteine to phenylalanine. The entry retains the CDR3 DNA only, 48 bases that are in frame from base 1. V is clipped by 4 bases and J by 6 bases, and the sequence between their germline boundaries is 20 bases long. In the germline V gene, CDR1 corresponds to KGHSH and CDR2 to LQKENI.